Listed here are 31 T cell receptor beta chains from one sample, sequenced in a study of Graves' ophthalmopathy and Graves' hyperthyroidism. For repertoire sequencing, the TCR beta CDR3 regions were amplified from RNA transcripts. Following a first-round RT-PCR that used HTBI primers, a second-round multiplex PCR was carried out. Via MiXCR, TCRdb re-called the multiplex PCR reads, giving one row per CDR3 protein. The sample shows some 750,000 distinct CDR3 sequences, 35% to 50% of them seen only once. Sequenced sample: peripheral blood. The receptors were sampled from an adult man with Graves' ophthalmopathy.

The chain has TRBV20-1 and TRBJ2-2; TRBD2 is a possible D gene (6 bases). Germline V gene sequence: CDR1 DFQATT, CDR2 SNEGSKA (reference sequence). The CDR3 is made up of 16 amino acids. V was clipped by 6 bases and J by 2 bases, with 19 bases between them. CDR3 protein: CSAETGRRGNTGELFF. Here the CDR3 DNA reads TGCAGTGCCGAGACCGGAAGGAGGGGCAACACCGGGGAGCTGTTTTTT.

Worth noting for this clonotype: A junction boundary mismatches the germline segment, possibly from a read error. CDR3 sequence: CASSGAQGSYEQYF. The CDR3 coding sequence is TGTGCCAGCAGTGGAGCACAGGGCTCCTACGAGCAGTACTTT. The chain carries TRBV6-1 and TRBJ2-7, with D maybe TRBD1 (6 bases). There are 14 residues in the CDR3. CDR1 and CDR2 (germline): MNHNS, SASEGT.

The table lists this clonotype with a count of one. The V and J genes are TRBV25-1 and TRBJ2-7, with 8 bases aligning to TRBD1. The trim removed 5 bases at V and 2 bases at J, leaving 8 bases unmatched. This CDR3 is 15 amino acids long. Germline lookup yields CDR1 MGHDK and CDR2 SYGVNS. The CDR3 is CASSFYGTGAYEQYF. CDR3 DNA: TGTGCCAGCAGTTTTTATGGGACAGGAGCCTACGAGCAGTACTTC.

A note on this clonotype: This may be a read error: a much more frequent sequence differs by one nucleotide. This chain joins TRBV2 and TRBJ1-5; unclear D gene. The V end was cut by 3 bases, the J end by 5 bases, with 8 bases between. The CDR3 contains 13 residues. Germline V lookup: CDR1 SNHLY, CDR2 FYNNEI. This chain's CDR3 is CASSESKDQPQHF. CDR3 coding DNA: TGTGCCAGCAGTGAGTCGAAGGATCAGCCCCAGCATTTT.

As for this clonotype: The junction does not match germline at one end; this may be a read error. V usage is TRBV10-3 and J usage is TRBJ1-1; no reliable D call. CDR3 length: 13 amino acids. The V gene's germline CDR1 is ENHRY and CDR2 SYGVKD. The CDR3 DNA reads TGTGCCAGCAGTTACTTCGAGAACACTGAAACTTTCTTT. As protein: CASSYFENTETFF.

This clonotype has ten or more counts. The CDR3 here is CASRRTENYGYTF. The CDR3, as DNA: TGTGCCAGCAGAAGGACGGAAAACTATGGCTACACCTTC. The gene calls are TRBV10-3 and TRBJ1-2; no definite D call. The germline V and J ends were trimmed by 10 bases and 2 bases, with 14 bases remaining between them. The CDR3 runs 13 residues. The V gene's germline CDR1 is ENHRY and CDR2 SYGVKD.

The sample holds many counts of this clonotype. CDR3 region: CASSVKTGTGYTF. CDR3 sequence (DNA): TGTGCCAGCAGCGTAAAAACAGGGACAGGCTACACCTTC. The rearrangement joins TRBV9 to TRBJ1-2, with D perhaps TRBD1 (6 bases). The CDR3 runs to 13 residues. Germline-derived CDR1 and CDR2 are SGDLS and YYNGEE. V was pared by 1 base and J by 8 bases, with 12 bases between.

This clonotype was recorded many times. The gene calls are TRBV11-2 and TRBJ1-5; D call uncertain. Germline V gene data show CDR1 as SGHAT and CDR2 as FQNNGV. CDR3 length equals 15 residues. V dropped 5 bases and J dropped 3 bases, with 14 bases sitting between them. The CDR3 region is CASSHDGRDNQPQHF. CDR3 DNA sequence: TGTGCCAGCAGCCACGATGGACGGGACAATCAGCCCCAGCATTTT.

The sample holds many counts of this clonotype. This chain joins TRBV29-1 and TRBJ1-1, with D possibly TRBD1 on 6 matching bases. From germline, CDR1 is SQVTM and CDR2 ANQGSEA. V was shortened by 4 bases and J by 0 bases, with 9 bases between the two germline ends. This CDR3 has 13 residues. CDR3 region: CSVVRGLNTEAFF. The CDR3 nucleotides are TGCAGCGTTGTTCGGGGGCTGAACACTGAAGCTTTCTTT.

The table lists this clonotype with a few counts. The CDR3 DNA reads TGTGCCAGCAGTTTGCCGACAGGGACCGTAATGGCACCCCTCCACTTT. The encoded protein is CASSLPTGTVMAPLHF. The chain carries TRBV25-1 and TRBJ1-6; 7 bases agree with TRBD1. The CDR3 loop spans 16 amino acids. The germline CDR1 and CDR2 sequences are MGHDK and SYGVNS. V was clipped by 5 bases and J by 11 bases; unmatched bases: 15.

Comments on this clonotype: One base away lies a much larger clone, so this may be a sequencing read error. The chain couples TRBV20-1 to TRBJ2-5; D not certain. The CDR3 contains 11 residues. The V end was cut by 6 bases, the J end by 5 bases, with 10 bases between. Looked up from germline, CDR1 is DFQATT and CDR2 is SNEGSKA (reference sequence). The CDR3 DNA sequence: TGCAGTGCCAGAAACGAGGAGACCCAGTACTTC. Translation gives CSARNEETQYF.

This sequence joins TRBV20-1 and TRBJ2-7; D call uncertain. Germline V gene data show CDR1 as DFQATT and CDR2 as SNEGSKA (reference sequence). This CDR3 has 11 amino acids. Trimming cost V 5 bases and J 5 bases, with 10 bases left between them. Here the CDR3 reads CSAHGAHEQYF. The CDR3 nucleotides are TGCAGTGCTCACGGTGCACACGAGCAGTACTTC.

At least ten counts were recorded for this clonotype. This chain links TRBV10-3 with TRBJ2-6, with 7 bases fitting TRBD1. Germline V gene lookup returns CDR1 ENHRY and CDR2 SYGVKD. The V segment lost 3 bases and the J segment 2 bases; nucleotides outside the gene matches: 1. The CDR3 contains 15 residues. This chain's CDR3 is CAISDRGTGANVLTF. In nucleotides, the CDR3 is TGTGCCATCAGTGACAGGGGGACTGGGGCCAACGTCCTGACTTTC.

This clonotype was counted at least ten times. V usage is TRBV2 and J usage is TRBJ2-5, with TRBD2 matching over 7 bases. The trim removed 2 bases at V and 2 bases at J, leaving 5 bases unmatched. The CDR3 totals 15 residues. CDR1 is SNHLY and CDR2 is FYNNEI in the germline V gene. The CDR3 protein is CASSERLSGQETQYF. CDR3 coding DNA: TGTGCCAGCAGTGAACGGCTTAGCGGGCAAGAGACCCAGTACTTC.

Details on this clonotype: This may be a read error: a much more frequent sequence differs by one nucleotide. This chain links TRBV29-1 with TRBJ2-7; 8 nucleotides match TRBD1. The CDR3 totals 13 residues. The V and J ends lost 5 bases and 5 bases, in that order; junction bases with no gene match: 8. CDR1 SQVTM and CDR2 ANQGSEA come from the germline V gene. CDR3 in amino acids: CSVTGGTRDEQYF. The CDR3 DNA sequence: TGCAGCGTTACAGGGGGTACGCGGGACGAGCAGTACTTC.

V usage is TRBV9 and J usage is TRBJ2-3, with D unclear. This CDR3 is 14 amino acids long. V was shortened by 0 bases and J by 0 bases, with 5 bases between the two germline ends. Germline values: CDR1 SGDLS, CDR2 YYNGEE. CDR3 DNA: TGTGCCAGCAGCGTAGAAGATAGCACAGATACGCAGTATTTT. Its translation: CASSVEDSTDTQYF.

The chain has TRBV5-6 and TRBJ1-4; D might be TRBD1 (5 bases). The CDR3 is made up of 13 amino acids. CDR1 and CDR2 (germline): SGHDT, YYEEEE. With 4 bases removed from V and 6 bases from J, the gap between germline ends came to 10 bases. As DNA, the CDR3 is TGTGCCAGCAGCCCGACAGCGCATGAAAAACTGTTTTTT. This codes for CASSPTAHEKLFF.

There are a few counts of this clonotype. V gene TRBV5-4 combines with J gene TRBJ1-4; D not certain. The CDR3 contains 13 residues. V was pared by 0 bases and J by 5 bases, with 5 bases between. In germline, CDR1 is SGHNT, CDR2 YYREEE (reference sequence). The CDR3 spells CASSLDRNEKLFF. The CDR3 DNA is TGTGCCAGCAGCTTGGACCGCAATGAAAAACTGTTTTTT.

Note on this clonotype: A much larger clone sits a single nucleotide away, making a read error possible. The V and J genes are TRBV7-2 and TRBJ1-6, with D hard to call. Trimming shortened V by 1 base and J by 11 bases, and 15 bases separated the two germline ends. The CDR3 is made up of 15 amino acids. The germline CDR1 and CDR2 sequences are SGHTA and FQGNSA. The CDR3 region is CASSLGGLLGPPLHF. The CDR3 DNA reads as TGTGCCAGCAGCTTAGGTGGCCTCCTCGGTCCACCCCTCCACTTT.

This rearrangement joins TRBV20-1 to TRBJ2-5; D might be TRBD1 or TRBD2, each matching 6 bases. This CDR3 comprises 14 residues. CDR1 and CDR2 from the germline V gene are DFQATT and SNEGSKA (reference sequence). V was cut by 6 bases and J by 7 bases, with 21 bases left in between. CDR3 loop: CSARGRRDKGTQYF. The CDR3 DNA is TGCAGTGCGCGAGGACGGCGGGACAAAGGGACCCAGTACTTC.

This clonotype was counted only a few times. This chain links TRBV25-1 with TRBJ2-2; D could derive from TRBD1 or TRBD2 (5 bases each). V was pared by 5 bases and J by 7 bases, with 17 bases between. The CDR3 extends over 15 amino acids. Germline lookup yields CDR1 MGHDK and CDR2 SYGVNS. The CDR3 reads CASSFRDPHSGELFF. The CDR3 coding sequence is TGTGCCAGCAGTTTCCGGGACCCCCACAGCGGGGAGCTGTTTTTT.

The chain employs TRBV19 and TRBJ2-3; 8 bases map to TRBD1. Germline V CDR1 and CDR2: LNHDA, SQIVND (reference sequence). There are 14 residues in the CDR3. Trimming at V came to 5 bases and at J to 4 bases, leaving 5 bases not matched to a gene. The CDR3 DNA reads TGTGCCAGTAGTCAGGACAGGGTGGCAGATACGCAGTATTTT. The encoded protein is CASSQDRVADTQYF. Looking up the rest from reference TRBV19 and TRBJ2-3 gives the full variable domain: DGGITQSPKYLFRKEGQNVTLSCEQNLNHDAMYWYRQDPGQGLRLIYYSQIVNDFQKGDIAEGYSVSREKKESFPLTVTSAQKNPTAFYLCASSQDRVADTQYFGPGTRLTVL.

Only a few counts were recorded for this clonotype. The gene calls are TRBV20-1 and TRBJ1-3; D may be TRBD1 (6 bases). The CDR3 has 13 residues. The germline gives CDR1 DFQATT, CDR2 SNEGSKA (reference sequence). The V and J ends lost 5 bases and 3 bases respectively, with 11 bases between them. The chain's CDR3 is CSAAGVLGNTIYF. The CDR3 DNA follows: TGCAGTGCTGCAGGGGTTCTTGGAAACACCATATATTTT.

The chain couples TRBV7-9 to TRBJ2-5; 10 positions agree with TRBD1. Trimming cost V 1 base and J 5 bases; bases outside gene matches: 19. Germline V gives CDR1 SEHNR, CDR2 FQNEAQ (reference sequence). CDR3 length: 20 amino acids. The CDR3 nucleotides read TGTGCCAGCAGCTTAGATGGCGCGACAGGGGGCGAGGGTGTATTGGAGACCCAGTACTTC. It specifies CASSLDGATGGEGVLETQYF.

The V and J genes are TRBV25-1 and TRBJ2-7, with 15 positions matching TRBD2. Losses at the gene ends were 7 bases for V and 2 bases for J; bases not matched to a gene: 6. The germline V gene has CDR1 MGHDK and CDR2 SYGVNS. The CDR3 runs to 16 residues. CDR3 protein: CASTGTSGRSPYEQYF. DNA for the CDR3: TGTGCCAGCACCGGGACTAGCGGGAGGTCTCCCTACGAGCAGTACTTC.

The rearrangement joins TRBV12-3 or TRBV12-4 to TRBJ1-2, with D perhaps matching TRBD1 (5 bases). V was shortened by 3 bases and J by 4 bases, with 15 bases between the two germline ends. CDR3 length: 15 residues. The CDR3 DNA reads TGTGCCAGCAGTTTGCGGGACGGGACTGTCTATGGCTACACCTTC. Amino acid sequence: CASSLRDGTVYGYTF.

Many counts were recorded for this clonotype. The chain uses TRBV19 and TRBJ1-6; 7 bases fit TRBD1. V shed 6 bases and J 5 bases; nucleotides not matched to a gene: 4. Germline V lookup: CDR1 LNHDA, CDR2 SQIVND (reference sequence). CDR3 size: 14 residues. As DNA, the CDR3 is TGTGCCAGTAGCACCGGGACAGATAATTCACCCCTCCACTTT. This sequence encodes CASSTGTDNSPLHF.

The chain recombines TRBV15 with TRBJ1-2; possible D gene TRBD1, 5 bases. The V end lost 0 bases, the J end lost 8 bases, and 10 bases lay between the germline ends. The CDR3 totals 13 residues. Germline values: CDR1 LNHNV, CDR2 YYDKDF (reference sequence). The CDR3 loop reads CATSREGARGYTF. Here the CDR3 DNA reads TGTGCCACCAGCAGAGAAGGGGCCAGAGGCTACACCTTC.

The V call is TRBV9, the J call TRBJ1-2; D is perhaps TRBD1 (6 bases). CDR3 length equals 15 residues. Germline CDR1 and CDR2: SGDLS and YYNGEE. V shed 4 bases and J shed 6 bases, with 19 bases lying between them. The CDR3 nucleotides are TGTGCCAGCAGCCCACGGACAGAAAGATGGAATGGCTACACCTTC. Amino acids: CASSPRTERWNGYTF.

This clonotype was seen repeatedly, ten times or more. Written as DNA, the CDR3 is TGTGCCATCAGCCTCCGGGACTCCTACGAGCAGTACTTC. Its translation is CAISLRDSYEQYF. The rearrangement uses TRBV10-3 and TRBJ2-7; possibly TRBD2 for D (5 bases). V gave up 6 bases and J gave up 0 bases, with 9 bases separating them. CDR1 and CDR2 from the germline V gene are ENHRY and SYGVKD. The CDR3 length is 13 residues.

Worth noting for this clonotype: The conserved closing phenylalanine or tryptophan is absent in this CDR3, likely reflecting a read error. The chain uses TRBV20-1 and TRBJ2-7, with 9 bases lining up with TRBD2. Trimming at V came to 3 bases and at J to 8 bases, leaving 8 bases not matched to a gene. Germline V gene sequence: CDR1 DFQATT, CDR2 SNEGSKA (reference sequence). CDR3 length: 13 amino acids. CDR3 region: CSARNMAGGQQYG. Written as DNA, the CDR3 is TGCAGTGCTAGGAACATGGCGGGGGGGCAGCAGTACGGC.